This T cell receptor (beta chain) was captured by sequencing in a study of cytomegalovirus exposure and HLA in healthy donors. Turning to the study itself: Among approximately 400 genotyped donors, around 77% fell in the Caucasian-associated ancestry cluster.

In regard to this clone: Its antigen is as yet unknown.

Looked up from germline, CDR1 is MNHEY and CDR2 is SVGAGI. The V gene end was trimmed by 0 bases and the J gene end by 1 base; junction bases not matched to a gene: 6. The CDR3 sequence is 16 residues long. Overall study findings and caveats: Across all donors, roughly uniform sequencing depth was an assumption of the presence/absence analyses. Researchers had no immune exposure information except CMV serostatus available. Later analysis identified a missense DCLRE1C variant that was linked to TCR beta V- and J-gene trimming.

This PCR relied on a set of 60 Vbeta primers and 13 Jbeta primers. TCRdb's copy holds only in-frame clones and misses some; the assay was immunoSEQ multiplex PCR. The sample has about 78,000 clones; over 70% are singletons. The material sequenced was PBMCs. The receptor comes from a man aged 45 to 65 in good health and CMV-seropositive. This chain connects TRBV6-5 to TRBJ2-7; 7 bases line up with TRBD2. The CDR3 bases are TGTGCCAGCAGTTACTCGGGGCTAGCGGCGTCCTACGAGCAGTACTTC. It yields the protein CASSYSGLAASYEQYF.